This is a list of T cell receptor beta chains from one sample in a study of CD8+CD57+ T cells in acquired aplastic anemia. MiXCR was run by TCRdb on the reads, yielding one entry per CDR3 protein. The table includes under 200,000 distinct CDR3 sequences, 55% to 70% detected once. Sequenced: sorted CD4+, CD8+, or CD8+CD57+ T cells (not recorded which) from PBMCs. All receptors come from a human donor in good health. The CDR3 runs from the conserved cysteine through the conserved F or W. The D gene is left open where the match is weak. Clone size, where shown, is once, few, many, or a class for clones that have expanded.

size	J	V	D	CDR3	DNA
NA	TRBJ2-5	TRBV19	TRBD1	CASSMNRGAGETQYF	TGTGCCAGTAGTATGAACAGGGGAGCTGGAGAGACCCAGTACTTC
many	TRBJ1-2	TRBV29-1	NA	CSVEAGDRPSSIYGYTF	TGCAGCGTTGAAGCTGGGGACCGACCCAGCTCTATCTATGGCTACACCTTC
NA	TRBJ1-5	TRBV7-2	NA	CASSLVSGNQPQHF	TGTGCCAGCAGCTTAGTTTCAGGCAATCAGCCCCAGCATTTT
NA	TRBJ1-1	TRBV20-1	NA	CSARRIHTEAFF	TGCAGTGCTAGAAGGATCCACACTGAAGCTTTCTTT
many	TRBJ2-2	TRBV9	TRBD2	CASTSGSNTGELFF	TGTGCCAGCACTAGCGGTAGTAACACCGGGGAGCTGTTTTTT
NA	TRBJ2-7	TRBV5-1	TRBD1	CASSSTAGGLNEQYF	TGCGCCAGCAGCTCCACGGCAGGGGGTCTAAACGAGCAGTACTTC
NA	TRBJ2-1	TRBV27	TRBD1	CASSLQGANEQFF	TGTGCCAGCAGTTTACAGGGGGCGAATGAGCAGTTCTTC
NA	TRBJ2-3	TRBV12-3/TRBV12-4	NA	CASRPGFSTDTQYF	TGTGCCAGCCGACCGGGATTTAGCACAGATACGCAGTATTTT
NA	TRBJ1-1	TRBV7-8	TRBD1	CASSPQGSLEAFF	TGTGCCAGCAGCCCACAGGGGTCCCTCGAAGCTTTCTTT
NA	TRBJ2-6	TRBV5-1	NA	CASSPVGVGGANVLTF	TGCGCCAGCAGCCCGGTAGGCGTAGGTGGGGCCAACGTCCTGACTTTC
few	TRBJ2-1	TRBV24-1	TRBD1	CATSGTGGLDEQFF	TGTGCCACCAGTGGGACAGGGGGCTTGGATGAGCAGTTCTTC
NA	TRBJ2-7	TRBV20-1	NA	CSASGDASYEQYF	TGCAGTGCTAGCGGGGACGCGTCCTACGAGCAGTACTTC
NA	TRBJ1-1	TRBV19	TRBD1	CASGAGGGTEAFF	TGTGCCAGTGGGGCAGGGGGAGGCACTGAAGCTTTCTTT
NA	TRBJ2-1	TRBV20-1	TRBD2	CSAVPGLGLNEQFF	TGCAGTGCTGTGCCGGGACTAGGGCTCAATGAGCAGTTCTTC
few	TRBJ2-7	TRBV7-9	TRBD2	CASSRGTSGSFYEQYF	TGTGCCAGCAGCAGAGGGACTAGCGGGAGTTTCTACGAGCAGTACTTC
once	TRBJ2-3	TRBV28	TRBD1	CASSPRGRTDTQYF	TGTGCCAGCAGCCCCAGGGGGCGCACAGATACGCAGTATTTT
NA	TRBJ2-1	TRBV5-1	TRBD2	CASSLVLAAYNEQFF	TGCGCCAGCAGCTTGGTCCTAGCGGCATACAATGAGCAGTTCTTC
NA	TRBJ2-3	TRBV7-9	TRBD1	CASSLTGMTDTQYF	TGTGCCAGCAGCTTGACAGGGATGACAGATACGCAGTATTTT
NA	TRBJ2-1	TRBV20-1	TRBD2	CSAKRTSGRTYQGNEQFF	TGCAGTGCTAAAAGGACTAGCGGGAGGACGTACCAGGGGAATGAGCAGTTCTTC
NA	TRBJ2-3	TRBV7-2	TRBD1	CASIGQASDTQYF	TGTGCCAGCATTGGACAGGCTTCAGATACGCAGTATTTT
NA	TRBJ2-7	TRBV4-2	TRBD1	CASSRPTGTGDYEQYF	TGTGCCAGCAGCCGCCCGACCGGGACAGGAGACTACGAGCAGTACTTC
NA	TRBJ2-5	TRBV29-1	NA	CSVARGGEETQYF	TGCAGCGTTGCCAGGGGCGGCGAAGAGACCCAGTACTTC
NA	TRBJ2-1	TRBV24-1	NA	CATSDEGSYNEQFF	TGTGCCACCAGTGATGAGGGCTCCTACAATGAGCAGTTCTTC
few	TRBJ1-6	TRBV19	TRBD1	CASNEGQGNSPLHF	TGTGCCAGTAATGAGGGACAGGGTAATTCACCCCTCCACTTT
NA	TRBJ2-3	TRBV2	NA	CASSGYFTDTQYF	TGTGCCAGCAGTGGCTATTTCACAGATACGCAGTATTTT
NA	TRBJ1-1	TRBV20-1	NA	CSAWKGDTEAFF	TGCAGTGCCTGGAAGGGGGACACTGAAGCTTTCTTT
NA	TRBJ1-4	TRBV19	NA	CASSRWGPEEKLFF	TGTGCCAGTAGCAGATGGGGGCCGGAGGAAAAACTGTTTTTT
many	TRBJ2-7	TRBV7-8	NA	CASSLGGGSYEQYF	TGTGCCAGCAGCTTAGGGGGCGGCTCCTACGAGCAGTACTTC
many	TRBJ2-3	TRBV5-6	NA	CASSEGRGGYTDTQYF	TGTGCCAGCAGCGAGGGGCGGGGTGGCTACACAGATACGCAGTATTTT
NA	TRBJ2-1	TRBV7-2	NA	CASSLAGLSSYDEQFF	TGTGCCAGCAGCTTAGCAGGACTTTCCTCCTACGATGAGCAGTTCTTC
medium-sized	TRBJ2-5	TRBV7-8	NA	CASSLSLPQETQYF	TGTGCCAGCAGCTTATCCCTGCCACAAGAGACCCAGTACTTC
many	TRBJ1-1	TRBV6-1	TRBD1	CASSVTDRGLAEAFF	TGTGCCAGCAGTGTCACAGACAGGGGATTGGCTGAAGCTTTCTTT
NA	TRBJ2-1	TRBV7-9	TRBD2	CASSLQRLALNEQFF	TGTGCCAGCAGCTTACAGAGACTAGCCCTCAATGAGCAGTTCTTC
many	TRBJ2-3	TRBV6-6	TRBD2	CASSYSPSGTPTDTQYF	TGTGCCAGCAGTTACTCACCTAGCGGAACCCCCACAGATACGCAGTATTTT
many	TRBJ2-1	TRBV7-3	TRBD2	CASSLGLAGNNEQFF	TGTGCCAGCAGCTTAGGACTAGCGGGAAACAATGAGCAGTTCTTC
NA	TRBJ2-4	TRBV20-1	NA	CSATTSAKNIQYF	TGCAGTGCGACCACTAGCGCCAAAAACATTCAGTACTTC
NA	TRBJ2-1	TRBV15	TRBD2	CATSSFGTSGDRNEQFF	TGTGCCACCAGCAGTTTCGGGACTAGCGGAGATCGCAATGAGCAGTTCTTC
many	TRBJ2-7	TRBV2	NA	CASSPLPGQTYEQYF	TGTGCCAGCAGTCCGCTTCCGGGACAAACCTACGAGCAGTACTTC
NA	TRBJ2-7	TRBV7-9	TRBD1	CASSSLGTGHEQYF	TGTGCCAGCAGCTCCCTCGGGACAGGGCATGAGCAGTACTTC
NA	TRBJ2-1	TRBV7-2	TRBD2	CASSLGSGRAYNEQFF	TGTGCCAGCAGCTTAGGGAGCGGGAGGGCCTACAATGAGCAGTTCTTC
NA	TRBJ2-1	TRBV7-6	NA	CASSLAGPISYNEQFF	TGTGCCAGCAGCTTGGCAGGACCGATCTCCTACAATGAGCAGTTCTTC
NA	TRBJ1-1	TRBV19	NA	CASSRHIMNTEAFF	TGTGCCAGTAGCCGACACATTATGAACACTGAAGCTTTCTTT
few	TRBJ2-5	TRBV2	TRBD2	CASSLRTSPQKGETQYF	TGTGCCAGCAGCCTCCGGACTAGCCCACAGAAGGGGGAGACCCAGTACTTC
NA	TRBJ2-7	TRBV7-2	TRBD2	CASSLYRTGGEQYF	TGTGCCAGCAGCTTATACCGTACCGGGGGGGAGCAGTACTTC
NA	TRBJ2-2	TRBV10-3	TRBD2	CAITSGLAVNTGELLF	TGTGCCATCACCTCGGGACTAGCGGTTAACACCGGGGAGCTGCTTTTT
NA	TRBJ1-1	TRBV7-2	NA	CASSLSILAAIEAFF	TGTGCCAGCAGCTTATCGATCTTGGCCGCTATCGAAGCTTTCTTT
NA	TRBJ1-1	TRBV4-3	NA	CASSQDYQPDSNLFHTEAFF	TGCGCCAGCAGCCAAGACTATCAGCCGGACTCGAATCTTTTCCACACTGAAGCTTTCTTT
NA	TRBJ1-2	TRBV29-1	NA	CSVRGGQSYGYTF	TGCAGCGTTCGGGGAGGACAGTCCTATGGCTACACCTTC
NA	TRBJ1-2	TRBV10-3	NA	CAISEFLVGESNYGYTF	TGTGCCATCAGTGAGTTTCTTGTGGGAGAATCTAACTATGGCTACACCTTC
NA	TRBJ1-1	TRBV20-1	NA	CSARDRQSMNTEAFF	TGCAGTGCTAGAGATAGACAGTCTATGAACACTGAAGCTTTCTTT
NA	TRBJ2-1	TRBV4-2	TRBD2	CASSPGLAAYNEQFF	TGTGCCAGCAGCCCGGGACTAGCGGCTTACAATGAGCAGTTCTTC
NA	TRBJ2-7	TRBV5-1	TRBD1	CASSSQDRGAYEQYF	TGCGCCAGCAGCTCCCAGGACAGGGGAGCCTACGAGCAGTACTTC
NA	TRBJ2-1	TRBV15	NA	CATSSQDPDSYNEQFF	TGTGCCACCAGCAGCCAAGACCCGGACAGCTACAATGAGCAGTTCTTC
NA	TRBJ1-5	TRBV24-1	NA	CATSLAGALNQPQHF	TGTGCCACCAGTTTGGCAGGGGCCCTCAATCAGCCCCAGCATTTT
NA	TRBJ1-5	TRBV7-2	NA	CASSLGVGSGNQPQHF	TGTGCCAGCAGCTTAGGAGTGGGTTCTGGTAATCAGCCCCAGCATTTT
many	TRBJ2-1	TRBV7-6	TRBD2	CASSLVREGVEQFF	TGTGCCAGCAGCTTAGTGCGGGAGGGGGTTGAGCAGTTCTTC
NA	TRBJ1-4	TRBV25-1	NA	CASSQKGHNEKLFF	TGTGCCAGCAGCCAAAAGGGGCACAATGAAAAACTGTTTTTT
NA	TRBJ2-7	TRBV7-8	NA	CASSQIRLGEQYF	TGCGCCAGCAGCCAAATTAGGCTAGGCGAGCAGTACTTC
NA	TRBJ2-7	TRBV7-8	NA	CASSLNSVLPYEQYF	TGTGCCAGCAGCTTAAATAGCGTACTCCCCTACGAGCAGTACTTC
few	TRBJ2-6	TRBV5-1	NA	CASSLAGRDYVLTF	TGCGCCAGCAGCTTGGCGGGCAGGGACTACGTCCTGACTTTC